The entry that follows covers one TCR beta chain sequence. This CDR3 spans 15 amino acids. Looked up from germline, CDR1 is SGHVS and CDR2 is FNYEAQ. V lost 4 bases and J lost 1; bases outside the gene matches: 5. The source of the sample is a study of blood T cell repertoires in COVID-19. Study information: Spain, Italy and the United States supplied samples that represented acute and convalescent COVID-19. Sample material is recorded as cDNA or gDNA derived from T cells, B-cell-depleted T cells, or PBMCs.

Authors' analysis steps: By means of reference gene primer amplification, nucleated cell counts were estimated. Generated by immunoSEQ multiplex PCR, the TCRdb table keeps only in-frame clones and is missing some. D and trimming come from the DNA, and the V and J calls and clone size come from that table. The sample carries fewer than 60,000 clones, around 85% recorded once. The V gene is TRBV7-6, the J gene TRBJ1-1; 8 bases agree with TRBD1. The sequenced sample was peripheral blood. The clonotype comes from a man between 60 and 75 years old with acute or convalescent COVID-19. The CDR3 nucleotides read TGTGCCAGCAGCTCCCGACAGGGGAAGAACACTGAAGCTTTCTTT. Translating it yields CASSSRQGKNTEAFF.